The rows below give T cell receptor beta chains drawn from one sample of a study of blood T cell repertoires in COVID-19. TCRdb's copy holds only in-frame clones and misses some; the assay was immunoSEQ multiplex PCR. The sample has around 21,000 clones, about nine tenths seen once; the top ten hold around 10%. Sequences were obtained from peripheral blood. Every receptor here comes from a human donor in a cohort sampled during active COVID-19. Each CDR3 is given with its conserved first and last residue. D genes are given only for firm matches. Clone sizes are given selectively: once, few, many, or a class where the clone is expanded.

clone_size j_call v_call d_call cdr3_aa cdr3_nt
. TRBJ1-2 TRBV19 TRBD1 CASSKQGANYGYTF TGTGCCAGTAGTAAACAGGGGGCAAACTATGGCTACACCTTC
. TRBJ2-5 TRBV5-1 . CASSFRHIQETQYF TGCGCCAGCAGCTTCCGACATATCCAAGAGACCCAGTACTTC
. TRBJ1-1 TRBV7-8 . CASSLGARMNTEAFF TGTGCCAGCAGCTTAGGGGCCAGGATGAACACTGAAGCTTTCTTT
. TRBJ1-4 TRBV20-1 . CSVQEEKLFF TGCAGTGTCCAAGAGGAAAAACTGTTTTTT
. TRBJ1-2 TRBV15 . CATSRRAGFYGYTF TGTGCCACCAGCAGACGGGCAGGGTTCTATGGCTACACCTTC
. TRBJ2-3 TRBV30 . CAWSVLGGLGADTQYF TGTGCCTGGAGTGTTCTTGGAGGGTTGGGCGCAGATACGCAGTATTTT
. TRBJ2-7 TRBV3-1/TRBV3-2 TRBD1 CASSPKSGTGITEQYF TGTGCCAGCAGCCCAAAATCCGGGACAGGGATTACCGAGCAGTACTTC
. TRBJ2-7 TRBV7-2 TRBD1 CASSFLMGQGPYEQYF TGTGCCAGCAGCTTCCTGATGGGACAGGGTCCCTACGAGCAGTACTTC
. TRBJ1-2 TRBV20-1 TRBD1 CSASVFLGDSRGYTF TGCAGTGCTAGTGTATTTCTCGGGGACAGTCGGGGCTACACCTTC
. TRBJ1-4 TRBV4-1 . CASSQDQSGNEKLFF TGCGCCAGCAGCCAAGATCAATCCGGGAATGAAAAACTGTTTTTT
. TRBJ2-7 TRBV14 TRBD2 CASSQDFTSGGHYEQYF TGTGCCAGCAGCCAAGATTTCACTAGCGGGGGGCATTACGAGCAGTACTTC
. TRBJ2-3 TRBV9 TRBD1 CASSVKQGLSTDTQYF TGTGCCAGCAGCGTGAAACAGGGGCTCAGCACAGATACGCAGTATTTT
. TRBJ1-5 TRBV4-2 . CASSQGVGDQPQHF TGTGCCAGCAGCCAAGGGGTGGGAGATCAGCCCCAGCATTTT
. TRBJ2-3 TRBV7-9 TRBD1 CASSQGTGTSTDTQYF TGTGCCAGCAGCCAGGGGACAGGGACAAGCACAGATACGCAGTATTTT
. TRBJ2-2 TRBV10-3 TRBD2 CAISPGGPHTGELFF TGTGCCATCTCACCGGGGGGGCCTCACACCGGGGAGCTGTTTTTT
. TRBJ2-7 TRBV9 TRBD1 CASSPTAQGASYEQYF TGTGCCAGCAGCCCCACCGCCCAGGGGGCCTCCTACGAGCAGTACTTC
. TRBJ1-5 TRBV7-8 . CASSEGWGQQPQHF TGTGCCAGCAGCGAGGGCTGGGGGCAACAGCCCCAGCATTTT
few TRBJ2-3 TRBV28 . CASSLRETDTQYF TGTGCCAGCAGTTTAAGAGAAACAGATACGCAGTATTTT
. TRBJ2-2 TRBV5-5 . CASSLGGRPSGELFF TGTGCCAGCAGCTTGGGGGGCAGGCCTTCCGGGGAGCTGTTTTTT
. TRBJ1-5 TRBV6-6 TRBD1 CASRGGQGGNQPQHF TGTGCCAGCCGTGGTGGACAGGGAGGGAATCAGCCCCAGCATTTT
once TRBJ2-1 TRBV5-6 . CASSPKGAWKINEQFF TGTGCCAGCAGCCCGAAGGGAGCGTGGAAGATTAATGAGCAGTTCTTC
few TRBJ2-7 TRBV6-5 . CASTQDAGHRQYF TGTGCCAGCACCCAAGACGCGGGCCACAGACAGTACTTC
. TRBJ2-3 TRBV19 . CASSNLEDTQYF TGTGCCAGTAGTAATCTAGAAGATACGCAGTATTTT
. TRBJ2-7 TRBV18 TRBD1 CVSSPPDRSYEQYF TGTGTCAGCTCACCACCGGACAGGTCCTACGAGCAGTACTTC
. TRBJ1-6 TRBV19 . CASFSGNSPLHF TGTGCCAGTTTTTCCGGGAATTCACCCCTCCACTTT
. TRBJ2-7 TRBV6-5 TRBD1 CASRFQGQASYEQYF TGTGCCAGCAGGTTCCAGGGACAGGCCTCCTACGAGCAGTACTTC
. TRBJ2-5 TRBV6-5 TRBD2 CASAGLAVQETQYF TGTGCCAGCGCGGGACTAGCGGTTCAAGAGACCCAGTACTTC
. TRBJ1-1 TRBV18 TRBD1 CASSPQGASGAFF TGTGCCAGCTCACCACAGGGGGCATCGGGAGCTTTCTTT
. TRBJ1-2 TRBV5-1 TRBD1 CASGEQGGVYGYTF TGCGCCAGCGGAGAACAGGGGGGAGTCTATGGCTACACCTTC
. TRBJ1-2 TRBV5-6 . CASSLMSGVDGYTF TGTGCCAGCAGCTTGATGTCAGGGGTTGATGGCTACACCTTC
. TRBJ2-5 TRBV7-8 . CASSKARGQETQYF TGTGCCAGCAGCAAAGCGAGGGGGCAAGAGACCCAGTACTTC
. TRBJ2-7 TRBV9 TRBD2 CASSVGLAASSEQYF TGTGCCAGCAGCGTAGGGCTAGCGGCGTCTTCTGAGCAGTACTTC
. TRBJ2-5 TRBV5-6 TRBD1 CASSISTGRQETQYF TGTGCCAGCAGCATATCGACAGGGCGGCAAGAGACCCAGTACTTC
once TRBJ1-1 TRBV27 . CASSFLTQGTEAFF TGTGCCAGCAGTTTCCTCACTCAGGGAACTGAAGCTTTCTTT
. TRBJ2-4 TRBV3-1/TRBV3-2 . CASTPSASARYKNIQYF TGTGCCAGCACCCCTAGCGCGAGCGCTAGATACAAAAACATTCAGTACTTC
. TRBJ2-7 TRBV4-1 . CASSQDPLYEQYF TGCGCCAGCAGCCAAGACCCCCTTTACGAGCAGTACTTC
. TRBJ1-2 TRBV5-4 TRBD1 CASSLSTGDVYGYTF TGTGCCAGCAGCTTGTCAACAGGGGATGTCTATGGCTACACCTTC
. TRBJ1-6 TRBV27 . CASSTSGSRAGRNSPLHF TGTGCCAGCAGCACTTCAGGGAGTCGGGCCGGGAGAAATTCACCCCTCCACTTT
. TRBJ2-3 TRBV4-1 TRBD2 CASSYERGDHTDTQYF TGCGCCAGCAGCTACGAGCGGGGGGACCACACAGATACGCAGTATTTT
. TRBJ2-7 TRBV9 TRBD2 CASSPSTGGFYEQYF TGTGCCAGCAGCCCCTCGACGGGGGGGTTCTACGAGCAGTACTTC
. TRBJ1-6 TRBV7-8 TRBD1 CASSLIYGQGYAPLHF TGTGCCAGCAGCTTGATCTACGGACAGGGGTATGCACCCCTCCACTTT
. TRBJ2-7 TRBV27 TRBD2 CASRLFGASGAFLGEQYF TGTGCCAGCAGGTTGTTTGGTGCTAGCGGGGCCTTCTTGGGTGAGCAGTACTTC
. TRBJ1-5 TRBV5-1 . CASSPGGTGLRPQHF TGCGCCAGCAGCCCGGGAGGAACAGGCTTAAGGCCCCAGCATTTT
few TRBJ1-6 TRBV7-3 . CASSISGGANSPLHF TGTGCCAGCAGCATATCCGGAGGAGCTAATTCACCCCTCCACTTT
. TRBJ1-1 TRBV6-5 . CASSSPERTEAFF TGTGCCAGCAGCTCCCCCGAGAGGACTGAAGCTTTCTTT
. TRBJ1-6 TRBV30 . CAWIGSSSYNSPLHF TGTGCCTGGATTGGGAGCAGCTCCTATAATTCACCCCTCCACTTT
. TRBJ2-1 TRBV6-4 TRBD1 CASSVGTGADEQFF TGTGCCAGCAGTGTTGGGACAGGGGCCGATGAGCAGTTCTTC
. TRBJ2-3 TRBV2 . CASRTDFSTDTQYF TGTGCCAGCAGGACGGACTTCAGCACAGATACGCAGTATTTT
. TRBJ2-7 TRBV6-2/TRBV6-3 . CASSRQNSYEQYF TGTGCCAGCAGCCGACAGAACTCCTACGAGCAGTACTTC
. TRBJ1-5 TRBV6-6 . CASSYSGTGNQPQHF TGTGCCAGCAGTTACTCGGGAACAGGGAATCAGCCCCAGCATTTT
. TRBJ2-1 TRBV10-3 TRBD2 CAISLVLAGGSYNEQFF TGTGCCATCAGTTTAGTTCTAGCGGGGGGCTCTTACAATGAGCAGTTCTTC
. TRBJ2-5 TRBV5-1 TRBD1 CASSLEPTGHLMSQYF TGCGCCAGCAGCCTCGAACCGACAGGGCACCTCATGTCCCAGTACTTC
few TRBJ2-3 TRBV18 . CASSPQDTQYF TGTGCCAGCTCACCCCAGGATACGCAGTATTTT
. TRBJ2-7 TRBV5-1 . CASSLASTVPNSYEQYF TGCGCCAGCAGCCTAGCCTCTACAGTTCCCAACTCCTACGAGCAGTACTTC
once TRBJ1-6 TRBV19 . CASSISGLDSPLHF TGTGCCAGTAGTATCTCAGGGCTAGATTCACCCCTCCACTTT
. TRBJ2-7 TRBV3-1/TRBV3-2 TRBD2 CASSQTSGELYEQYF TGTGCCAGCAGCCAGACTAGCGGGGAACTTTACGAGCAGTACTTC
. TRBJ2-7 TRBV5-1 TRBD1 CASSTDDRGLYEQYF TGCGCCAGCTCAACGGACGACAGGGGGCTTTACGAGCAGTACTTC